The 27 T cell receptor beta chains reported below all come from one sample, sequenced in a study of T cell changes during pregnancy in multiple sclerosis. Sequencing used immunoSEQ multiplex PCR; TCRdb keeps in-frame clones, though not all of them. The repertoire holds over 10,000 clones, more than 85% seen once, with over 12% in the top ten. The source material was CD8+ T cells from peripheral blood mononuclear cells, sampled in the second trimester of pregnancy. The receptors were gathered from a female donor in good health, enrolled as a control in a pregnancy study.

V and J are TRBV30 and TRBJ2-3; 10 bases map to TRBD1. The germline V gene encodes CDR1 GTSNPN and CDR2 SVGIG (reference sequence). The CDR3 runs to 14 residues. Trimming took 4 bases from V and 5 from J; bases not matched to a gene: 6. The CDR3 nucleotides are TGTGCCTGGACCACCGGGACAGGGGAAGATACGCAGTATTTT. Protein: CAWTTGTGEDTQYF.

The chain has TRBV7-8 and TRBJ2-1; 9 nucleotides match TRBD2. Germline loops: CDR1 SGHVS, CDR2 FQNEAQ. The ends lost 5 bases at V and 4 bases at J; junction bases unmatched: 6. The CDR3 runs to 15 residues. The CDR3 sequence is CASSVLAGPYNEQFF. CDR3 bases: TGTGCCAGCAGCGTCCTAGCGGGGCCTTACAATGAGCAGTTCTTC.

The chain has TRBV19 and TRBJ2-7; possible D gene TRBD1, 5 bases. The CDR3 covers 14 residues. V was pared by 5 bases and J by 0 bases, with 11 bases between. CDR1 is LNHDA, CDR2 SQIVND, per germline (reference sequence). CDR3 sequence (DNA): TGTGCCAGTAGTGCTAGTCAGGGCTCCTACGAGCAGTACTTC. It translates to CASSASQGSYEQYF.

The chain has TRBV5-4 and TRBJ2-1; 8 bases align to TRBD1. This CDR3 has 16 residues. The germline V gene has CDR1 SGHNT and CDR2 YYREEE (reference sequence). J lost 9 bases, V lost 4 bases, and 15 bases had no gene match. The CDR3 DNA reads TGTGCCAGCAGCAAAAAGACAGGGGTCTATTCGAGTGAGCAGTTCTTC. Its translation: CASSKKTGVYSSEQFF.

The rearrangement joins TRBV7-2 to TRBJ2-7, with TRBD1 matching 10 bases. The CDR3 covers 14 residues. The V and J ends lost 1 base and 9 bases, in that order; junction bases with no gene match: 6. Germline CDR1 SGHTA, CDR2 FQGNSA. The CDR3 nucleotides are TGTGCCAGCAGCTTAGGACAGGGGGCGCGTCCGCAGTACTTC. It translates to CASSLGQGARPQYF.

The chain couples TRBV28 to TRBJ2-7, with a possible D match to TRBD1 (6 bases). The germline V gene has CDR1 MDHEN and CDR2 SYDVKM. CDR3 length: 13 residues. V lost 6 bases and J 3 bases, leaving 12 bases between the germline ends. For the CDR3, the DNA is TGTGCCAGCAGGAGAACAGGGTACTACGAGCAGTACTTC. It is translated as CASRRTGYYEQYF.

The chain is built from TRBV6-5 and TRBJ1-2, with 7 bases lining up with TRBD1. Germline loops: CDR1 MNHEY, CDR2 SVGAGI. This CDR3 region has 14 residues. Trimming cost V 6 bases and J 4 bases; bases outside gene matches: 8. CDR3 DNA: TGTGCCAGCAGGCCGGGACAGAGCCTCTATGGCTACACCTTC. As protein: CASRPGQSLYGYTF.

The chain recombines TRBV11-2 with TRBJ1-6; possible D gene TRBD1, 5 bases. CDR3 length: 16 amino acids. The V end was cut by 3 bases, the J end by 0 bases, with 9 bases between. Germline assignment: CDR1 SGHAT and CDR2 FQNNGV. The CDR3 DNA reads TGTGCCAGCAGCTTGACAGACAACTCCTATAATTCACCCCTCCACTTT. It translates to CASSLTDNSYNSPLHF.

The V call is TRBV4-3, the J call TRBJ1-6, with unresolved D. Deletions cut 0 bases from V and 0 bases from J, with 9 bases between. Germline CDR1 is LGHNA and CDR2 is YSLEER. CDR3 length: 17 residues. Here the CDR3 DNA reads TGCGCCAGCAGCCAAGAAAACCCGAGCTCCTATAATTCACCCCTCCACTTT. Translated: CASSQENPSSYNSPLHF.

CDR3 nucleotides: TGTGCCAGCAGCCCCGGGGGGGCCACTGAAGCTTTCTTT. Translating it yields CASSPGGATEAFF. This chain connects TRBV6-5 to TRBJ1-1; TRBD1 might be the D (6 bases). The CDR3 totals 13 residues. Germline CDR1 and CDR2: MNHEY and SVGAGI. V was trimmed by 6 bases and J by 4 bases, leaving 12 bases between them.

The rearrangement links TRBV11-3 to TRBJ2-5; 7 bases are a match to TRBD1. From germline, CDR1 is SGHNT and CDR2 YENEEA. This CDR3 has 14 amino acids. With 5 bases clipped from V and 2 bases from J, the junction kept 5 bases outside the gene matches. CDR3 bases: TGTGCCAGCAGCGACCGGGACAGTCAAGAGACCCAGTACTTC. Protein sequence: CASSDRDSQETQYF. The whole variable domain, remainder taken from reference TRBV11-3 and TRBJ2-5, is EAGVVQSPRYKIIEKKQPVAFWCNPISGHNTLYWYLQNLGQGPELLIRYENEEAVDDSQLPKDRFSAERLKGVDSTLKIQPAELGDSAVYLCASSDRDSQETQYFGPGTRLLVL.

The V and J genes are TRBV6-1 and TRBJ1-5, with 8 nucleotides matching TRBD1. There are 15 residues in the CDR3. CDR1 MNHNS and CDR2 SASEGT come from the germline V gene. J was trimmed by 2 bases and V by 6 bases; bases with no gene match: 6. The CDR3 DNA is TGTGCCAGCAGACAAGGACAGGGCGGCAATCAGCCCCAGCATTTT. It encodes CASRQGQGGNQPQHF.

The gene calls are TRBV30 and TRBJ2-2, with 7 positions matching TRBD2. The J segment lost 1 base and the V segment lost 0 bases, leaving 2 bases of the junction unmatched. The CDR3 contains 15 residues. From germline, CDR1 is GTSNPN and CDR2 SVGIG (reference sequence). In nucleotides, the CDR3 is TGTGCCTGGAGTGTACAGCGGGAGAACACCGGGGAGCTGTTTTTT. It codes for CAWSVQRENTGELFF.

This chain links TRBV7-9 with TRBJ1-2; D is ambiguous. V lost 5 bases and J 2 bases, leaving 18 bases between the germline ends. CDR3 size: 16 residues. The V gene's germline CDR1 is SEHNR and CDR2 FQNEAQ (reference sequence). CDR3 protein: CASSPSGGEINYGYTF. The CDR3 DNA follows: TGTGCCAGCAGCCCATCGGGTGGGGAGATAAACTATGGCTACACCTTC.

V and J are TRBV4-1 and TRBJ2-7, with D tentatively TRBD2 (5 bases). CDR1 MGHRA and CDR2 YSYEKL come from the germline V gene. V shed 0 bases and J shed 2 bases, with 20 bases lying between them. The CDR3 extends over 18 amino acids. CDR3 in amino acids: CASSQDVDSYGLPYEQYF. For the CDR3, the DNA is TGCGCCAGCAGCCAAGATGTGGATAGTTACGGACTGCCCTACGAGCAGTACTTC.

In DNA form, the CDR3 reads TGCGCCAGCAGCTTGGCCTCTAGCACCTACGAGCAGTACTTC. It codes for CASSLASSTYEQYF. The chain has TRBV5-1 and TRBJ2-7, with D possibly being TRBD2 (5 bases). This CDR3 region has 14 residues. Germline-derived CDR1 and CDR2 are SGHRS and YFSETQ. Trimming took 0 bases from V and 2 from J, leaving 9 bases between them.

The CDR3 region has the DNA TGTGCCAGCAGCCTAGATGGGGCATCACCCCTCCACTTT. The encoded protein is CASSLDGASPLHF. The chain links TRBV7-6 to TRBJ1-6, with D possibly matching TRBD1 (5 bases). The CDR3 loop spans 13 amino acids. Deletions cut 5 bases from V and 10 bases from J, with 12 bases between. Germline CDR1 SGHVS, CDR2 FNYEAQ.

This sequence joins TRBV7-9 and TRBJ2-7; tentative D call: TRBD1 (7 bases). This CDR3 has 15 amino acids. V lost 5 bases to trimming and J lost 2 bases, with 16 bases between them. Germline lookup yields CDR1 SEHNR and CDR2 FQNEAQ (reference sequence). For the CDR3, the DNA is TGTGCCAGCAGCCCTATTCAGGGGGGAACCTACGAGCAGTACTTC. It codes for CASSPIQGGTYEQYF.

This clone was observed a few times. The chain employs TRBV28 and TRBJ1-2, with TRBD1 matching 10 bases. Per the germline V gene, CDR1 is MDHEN and CDR2 is SYDVKM. The CDR3 loop spans 14 amino acids. After removal of 5 bases from V and 5 bases from J, the junction contained 5 bases not matched to a gene. Here the CDR3 DNA reads TGTGCCAGCAGTCCAGGACAGGGGGGATATGGCTACACCTTC. Amino acid sequence: CASSPGQGGYGYTF.

This chain joins TRBV27 and TRBJ1-5; maybe TRBD1 (6 bases). The germline V gene encodes CDR1 MNHEY and CDR2 SMNVEV (reference sequence). Trimming shortened V by 5 bases and J by 3 bases, and 20 bases separated the two germline ends. CDR3 length: 17 amino acids. As DNA, the CDR3 is TGTGCCAGCAGTACCCTACAGGGAACCCATGTCAATCAGCCCCAGCATTTT. This translates into CASSTLQGTHVNQPQHF.

This chain links TRBV6-5 with TRBJ2-3, with 11 bases aligning to TRBD2. There are 15 residues in the CDR3. Germline-derived CDR1 and CDR2 are MNHEY and SVGAGI. With V trimmed by 2 bases and J by 5 bases, 3 bases remained unmatched. The CDR3 sequence: CASSYVLAGGDTQYF. The CDR3 region has the DNA TGTGCCAGCAGTTACGTTCTAGCGGGAGGAGATACGCAGTATTTT.

The chain combines TRBV7-2 with TRBJ2-7, with TRBD2 identical over 13 bases. The CDR3 covers 18 residues. The germline CDR1 and CDR2 sequences are SGHTA and FQGNSA. V was clipped by 5 bases and J by 2 bases; unmatched bases: 12. The CDR3 DNA reads as TGTGCCAGCAGCCCGGACCCGGGACTAGCGGGACTCCCCTACGAGCAGTACTTC. Translating gives CASSPDPGLAGLPYEQYF.

This chain uses TRBV5-4 with TRBJ1-6; 9 bases align to TRBD1. The CDR3 totals 15 residues. Trimming took 5 bases from V and 8 from J; bases not matched to a gene: 8. Germline values: CDR1 SGHNT, CDR2 YYREEE (reference sequence). CDR3 nucleotide sequence: TGTGCCAGCAGGTTCGAGGGACAGGGAGATTCACCCCTCCACTTT. Translated: CASRFEGQGDSPLHF.

The rearrangement joins TRBV6-1 to TRBJ2-7; 11 bases match TRBD2. The germline gives CDR1 MNHNS, CDR2 SASEGT. The CDR3 consists of 14 residues. The trim removed 6 bases at V and 2 bases at J, leaving 3 bases unmatched. The CDR3 nucleotides read TGTGCCAGCAGGAAGACTAGCGGGACCTACGAGCAGTACTTC. Translated, it gives CASRKTSGTYEQYF.

This clone was detected only a few times. The V gene is TRBV30, the J gene TRBJ1-5, with TRBD1 as a possible D gene (5 bases). Deletions cut 3 bases from V and 10 bases from J, with 16 bases between. Germline CDR1 GTSNPN, CDR2 SVGIG (reference sequence). This CDR3 is 13 amino acids long. The chain's CDR3 is CAWSPERGEPQHF. CDR3 nucleotide sequence: TGTGCCTGGAGCCCCGAGCGGGGGGAACCCCAGCATTTT. Full variable domain (rest looked up from reference TRBV30 and TRBJ1-5): SQTIHQWPATLVQPVGSPLSLECTVEGTSNPNLYWYRQAAGRGLQLLFYSVGIGQISSEVPQNLSASRPQDRQFILSSKKLLLSDSGFYLCAWSPERGEPQHFGDGTRLSIL.

The chain carries TRBV6-4 and TRBJ2-3; 9 nucleotides match TRBD1. There are 17 residues in the CDR3. J was trimmed by 6 bases and V by 2 bases; bases with no gene match: 12. The germline CDR1 and CDR2 sequences are MRHNA and SNTAGT. The DNA of the CDR3 is TGTGCCAGCAGTGACCCTCCGGTGGGACAGGGCAGGGATACGCAGTATTTT. It is translated as CASSDPPVGQGRDTQYF.

The chain links TRBV14 to TRBJ1-3; D possibly corresponds to TRBD1 (6 bases). This CDR3 region has 15 residues. The germline V gene has CDR1 SGHDN and CDR2 FVKESK. Trimming removed 1 base at V and 8 bases at J, with 15 bases between. The CDR3 coding sequence is TGTGCCAGCAGCCAAGGAAGGGGGACGAGCTACACCATATATTTT. Encoded protein: CASSQGRGTSYTIYF. Drawing the rest from reference TRBV14 and TRBJ1-3, the complete variable domain is EAGVTQFPSHSVIEKGQTVTLRCDPISGHDNLYWYRRVMGKEIKFLLHFVKESKQDESGMPNNRFLAERTGGTYSTLKVQPAELEDSGVYFCASSQGRGTSYTIYFGEGSWLTVV.